This T cell receptor (beta chain) was found in a study of blood T cell repertoires in COVID-19. About the study: There were acute and convalescent COVID-19 samples, and they came from the United States, Italy and Spain. T cells, B-cell-depleted T cells, or PBMCs supplied cDNA or gDNA.

Looked up from germline, CDR1 is KGHSH and CDR2 is LQKENI. The CDR3 spans 15 residues. V was pared by 4 bases and J by 0 bases, with 10 bases between. In the authors' workflow: Researchers report that nucleated cell counts were estimated from reference gene primer amplification. Only in-frame clones appear in the TCRdb table, and some are missing; sequencing was by immunoSEQ multiplex PCR. That table supplies the V and J calls and clone size; D and trimming were determined from the DNA. This table has under 150,000 clones, 76% appearing once. The sequence derives from a woman at least 80 years old with active or convalescent COVID-19. This sequence joins TRBV18 and TRBJ2-1, with D possibly TRBD1 on 6 matching bases. The sample was peripheral blood. In DNA form, the CDR3 reads TGTGCCAGCTCACATCAGGGGAGCTCCTACAATGAGCAGTTCTTC. Protein sequence: CASSHQGSSYNEQFF.